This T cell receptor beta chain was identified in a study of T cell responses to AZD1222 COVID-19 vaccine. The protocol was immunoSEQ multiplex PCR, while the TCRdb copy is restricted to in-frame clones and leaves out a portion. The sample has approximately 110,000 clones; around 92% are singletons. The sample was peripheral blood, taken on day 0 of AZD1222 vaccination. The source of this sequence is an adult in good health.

CDR3 bases: TGTGCCAGCAGCGTAGACAGGGGCCGAAACACCATATATTTT. Its translation: CASSVDRGRNTIYF. The J gene is TRBJ1-3, the V gene TRBV9; the match to TRBD1 covers 7 bases. V was pared by 0 bases and J by 5 bases, with 2 bases of the junction left unmatched. The CDR3 runs 14 residues. Germline values: CDR1 SGDLS, CDR2 YYNGEE.